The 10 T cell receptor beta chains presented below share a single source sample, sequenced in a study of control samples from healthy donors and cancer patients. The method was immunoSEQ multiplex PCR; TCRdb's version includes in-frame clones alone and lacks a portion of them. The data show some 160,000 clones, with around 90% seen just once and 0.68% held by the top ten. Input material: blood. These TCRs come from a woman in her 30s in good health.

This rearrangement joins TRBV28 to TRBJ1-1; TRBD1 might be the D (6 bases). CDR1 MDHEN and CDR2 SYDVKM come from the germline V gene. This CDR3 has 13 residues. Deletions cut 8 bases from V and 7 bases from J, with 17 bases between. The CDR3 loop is CASQGILEGEAFF. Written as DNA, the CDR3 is TGTGCCAGCCAGGGGATTCTAGAGGGTGAAGCTTTCTTT.

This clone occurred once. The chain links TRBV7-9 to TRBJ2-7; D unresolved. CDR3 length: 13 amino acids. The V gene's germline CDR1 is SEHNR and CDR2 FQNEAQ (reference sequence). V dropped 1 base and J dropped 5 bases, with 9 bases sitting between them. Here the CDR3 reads CASSLGQINEQYF. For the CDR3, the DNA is TGTGCCAGCAGCTTAGGGCAGATAAACGAGCAGTACTTC. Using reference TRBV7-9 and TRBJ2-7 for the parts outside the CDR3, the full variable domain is DTGVSQNPRHKITKRGQNVTFRCDPISEHNRLYWYRQTLGQGPEFLTYFQNEAQLEKSRLLSDRFSAERPKGSFSTLEIQRTEQGDSAMYLCASSLGQINEQYFGPGTRLTVT.

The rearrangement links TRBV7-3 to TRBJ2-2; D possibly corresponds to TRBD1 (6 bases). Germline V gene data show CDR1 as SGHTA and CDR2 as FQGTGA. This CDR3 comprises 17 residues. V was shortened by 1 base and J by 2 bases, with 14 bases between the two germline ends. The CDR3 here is CASSLRGTTTNTGELFF. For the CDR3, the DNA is TGTGCCAGCAGCTTAAGGGGGACAACTACTAACACCGGGGAGCTGTTTTTT. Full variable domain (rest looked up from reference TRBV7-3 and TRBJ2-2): GAGVSQTPSNKVTEKGKYVELRCDPISGHTALYWYRQSLGQGPEFLIYFQGTGAADDSGLPNDRFFAVRPEGSVSTLKIQRTERGDSAVYLCASSLRGTTTNTGELFFGEGSRLTVL.

CDR3 sequence: CASSQGPGYTF. The CDR3 region has the DNA TGTGCCAGCAGCCAGGGCCCTGGCTACACCTTC. The chain has TRBV14 and TRBJ1-2; no reliable D call. Germline CDR1 is SGHDN and CDR2 is FVKESK. The CDR3 contains 11 residues. Trimming took 3 bases from V and 7 from J, leaving 6 bases between them. The complete variable domain, with remaining parts taken from reference TRBV14 and TRBJ1-2, reads EAGVTQFPSHSVIEKGQTVTLRCDPISGHDNLYWYRRVMGKEIKFLLHFVKESKQDESGMPNNRFLAERTGGTYSTLKVQPAELEDSGVYFCASSQGPGYTFGSGTRLTVV.

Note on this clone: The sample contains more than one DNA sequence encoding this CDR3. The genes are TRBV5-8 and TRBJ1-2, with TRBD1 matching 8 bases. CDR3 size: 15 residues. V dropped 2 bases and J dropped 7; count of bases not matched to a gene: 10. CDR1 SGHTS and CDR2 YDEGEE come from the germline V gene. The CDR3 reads CASSFRLQGAGGYTF. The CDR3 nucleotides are TGTGCCAGCAGCTTTCGTCTCCAGGGGGCGGGTGGCTACACCTTC.

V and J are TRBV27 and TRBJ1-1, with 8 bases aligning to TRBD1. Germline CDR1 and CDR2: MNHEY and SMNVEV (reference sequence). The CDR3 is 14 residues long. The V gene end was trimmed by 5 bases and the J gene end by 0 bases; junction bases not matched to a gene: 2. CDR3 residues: CASSTDRVNTEAFF. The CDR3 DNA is TGTGCCAGCAGTACGGACAGGGTGAACACTGAAGCTTTCTTT.

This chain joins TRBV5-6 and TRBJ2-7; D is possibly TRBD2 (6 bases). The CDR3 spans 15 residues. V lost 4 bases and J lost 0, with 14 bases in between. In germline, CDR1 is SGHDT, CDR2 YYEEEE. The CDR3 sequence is CASSPVAGSSYEQYF. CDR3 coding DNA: TGTGCCAGCAGCCCCGTCGCCGGGAGCTCCTACGAGCAGTACTTC.

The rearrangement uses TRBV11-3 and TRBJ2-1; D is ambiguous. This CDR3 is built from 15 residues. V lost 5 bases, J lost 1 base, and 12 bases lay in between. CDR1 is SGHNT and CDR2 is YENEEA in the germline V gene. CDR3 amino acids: CASSLRSGSYNEQFF. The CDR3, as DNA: TGTGCCAGCAGCCTCAGATCAGGATCCTACAATGAGCAGTTCTTC.

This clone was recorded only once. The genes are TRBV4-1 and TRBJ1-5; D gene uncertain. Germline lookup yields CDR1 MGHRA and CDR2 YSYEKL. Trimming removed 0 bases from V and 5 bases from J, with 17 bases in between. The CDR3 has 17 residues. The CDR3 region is CASSQDNERSLHQPQHF. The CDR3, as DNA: TGCGCCAGCAGCCAAGATAATGAGCGAAGCTTGCATCAGCCCCAGCATTTT.

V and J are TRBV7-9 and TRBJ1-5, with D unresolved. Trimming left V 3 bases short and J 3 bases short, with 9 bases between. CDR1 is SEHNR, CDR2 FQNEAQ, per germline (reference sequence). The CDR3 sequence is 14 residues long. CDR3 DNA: TGTGCCAGCAGCTTGATTGGGGACAATCAGCCCCAGCATTTT. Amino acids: CASSLIGDNQPQHF.